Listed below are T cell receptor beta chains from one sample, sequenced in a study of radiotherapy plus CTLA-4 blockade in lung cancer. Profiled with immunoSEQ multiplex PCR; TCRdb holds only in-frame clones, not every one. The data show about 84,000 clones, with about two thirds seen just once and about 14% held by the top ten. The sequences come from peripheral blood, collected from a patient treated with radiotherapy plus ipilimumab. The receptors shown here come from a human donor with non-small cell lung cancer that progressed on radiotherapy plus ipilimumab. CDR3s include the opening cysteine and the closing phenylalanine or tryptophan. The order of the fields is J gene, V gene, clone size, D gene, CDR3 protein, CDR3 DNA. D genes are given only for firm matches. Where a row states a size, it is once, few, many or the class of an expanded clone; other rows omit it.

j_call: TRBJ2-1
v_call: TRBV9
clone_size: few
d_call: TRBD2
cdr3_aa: CASSPLAGGVNEQFF
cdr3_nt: TGTGCCAGCAGCCCACTAGCGGGAGGTGTCAATGAGCAGTTCTTC

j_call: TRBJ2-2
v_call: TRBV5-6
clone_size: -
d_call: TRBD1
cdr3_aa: CASSRSGTGYTGELFF
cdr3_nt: TGTGCCAGCAGCAGGTCCGGGACAGGGTACACCGGGGAGCTGTTTTTT

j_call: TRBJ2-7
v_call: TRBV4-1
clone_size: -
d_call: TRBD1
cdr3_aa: CASSPGTGGRYEQYF
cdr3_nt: TGCGCCAGCAGCCCAGGGACAGGGGGCAGGTACGAGCAGTACTTC

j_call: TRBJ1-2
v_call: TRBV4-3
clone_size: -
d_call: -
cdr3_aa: CASSQSTVAPYGYTF
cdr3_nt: TGCGCCAGCAGCCAGTCTACCGTGGCTCCCTATGGCTACACCTTC

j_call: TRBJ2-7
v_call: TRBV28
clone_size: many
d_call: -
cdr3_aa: CASSRPANAEQYF
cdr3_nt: TGTGCCAGCAGCCGCCCTGCAAATGCCGAGCAGTACTTC

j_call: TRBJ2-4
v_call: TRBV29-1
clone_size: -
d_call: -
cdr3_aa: CSVLEPAKNIQYF
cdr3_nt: TGCAGCGTGCTGGAACCAGCCAAAAACATTCAGTACTTC

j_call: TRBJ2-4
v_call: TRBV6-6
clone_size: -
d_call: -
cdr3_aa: CASSSSGPLQYF
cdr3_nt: TGTGCCAGCAGTTCTTCCGGGCCCCTCCAGTACTTC

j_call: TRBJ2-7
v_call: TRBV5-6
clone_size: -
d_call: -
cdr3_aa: CASSPGVLLSYEQYF
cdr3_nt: TGTGCCAGCAGCCCTGGCGTGCTCCTCTCCTACGAGCAGTACTTC

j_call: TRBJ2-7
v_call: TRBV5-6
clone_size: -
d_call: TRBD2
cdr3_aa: CASSPPREWYEQYF
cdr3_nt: TGTGCCAGCAGCCCCCCGCGGGAGTGGTACGAGCAGTACTTC

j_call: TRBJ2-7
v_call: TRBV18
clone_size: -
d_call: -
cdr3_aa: CASSPRQAYEQYF
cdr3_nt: TGTGCCAGCTCACCTCGACAGGCCTACGAGCAGTACTTC

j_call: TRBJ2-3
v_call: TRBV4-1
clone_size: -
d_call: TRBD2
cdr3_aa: CASSPASGRPDTQYF
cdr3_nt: TGCGCCAGCAGCCCAGCTAGCGGGAGGCCAGATACGCAGTATTTT

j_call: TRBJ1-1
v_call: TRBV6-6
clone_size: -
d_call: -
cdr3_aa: CASSAETMNTEAFF
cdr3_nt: TGTGCCAGCAGCGCAGAGACCATGAACACTGAAGCTTTCTTT

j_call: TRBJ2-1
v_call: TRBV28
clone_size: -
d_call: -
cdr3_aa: CASSGDRGGNEQFF
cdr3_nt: TGTGCCAGCAGTGGTGACAGGGGAGGGAATGAGCAGTTCTTC

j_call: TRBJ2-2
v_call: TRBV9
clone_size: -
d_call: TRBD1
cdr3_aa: CASSQGAGELFF
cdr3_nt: TGTGCCAGCAGTCAGGGGGCCGGGGAGCTGTTTTTT

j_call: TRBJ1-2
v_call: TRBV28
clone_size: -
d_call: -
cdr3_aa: CASSLPNPGLQNNYGYTF
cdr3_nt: TGTGCCAGCAGTTTGCCCAACCCGGGACTCCAAAATAACTATGGCTACACCTTC

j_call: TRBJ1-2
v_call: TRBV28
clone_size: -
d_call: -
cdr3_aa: CASSLGGVYGYTF
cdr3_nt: TGTGCCAGCAGTTTAGGAGGCGTCTATGGCTACACCTTC

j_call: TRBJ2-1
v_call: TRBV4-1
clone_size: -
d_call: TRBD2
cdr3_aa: CASSQDRDGGASYNEQFF
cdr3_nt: TGCGCCAGCAGCCAAGATCGTGACGGGGGGGCCTCCTACAATGAGCAGTTCTTC

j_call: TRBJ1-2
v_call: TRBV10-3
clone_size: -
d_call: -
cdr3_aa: CAISRDGGKVNYGYTF
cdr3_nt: TGTGCCATCAGCCGGGACGGTGGAAAAGTTAACTATGGCTACACCTTC

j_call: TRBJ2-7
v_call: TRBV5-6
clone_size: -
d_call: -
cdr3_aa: CASSFGDAYEQYF
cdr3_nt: TGTGCCAGCAGCTTCGGGGACGCCTACGAGCAGTACTTC

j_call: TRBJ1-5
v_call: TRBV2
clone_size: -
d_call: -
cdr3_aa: CASSERGVNSNQPQHF
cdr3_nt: TGTGCCAGCAGTGAACGAGGGGTGAATAGCAATCAGCCCCAGCATTTT

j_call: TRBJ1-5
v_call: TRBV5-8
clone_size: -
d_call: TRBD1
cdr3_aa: CASSENRGSNQPQHF
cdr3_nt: TGTGCCAGCAGCGAGAACAGGGGTAGCAATCAGCCCCAGCATTTT

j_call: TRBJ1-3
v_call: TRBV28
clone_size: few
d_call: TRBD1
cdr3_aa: CASFHRGSGNTIYF
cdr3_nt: TGTGCCAGCTTTCACAGGGGCTCTGGAAACACCATATATTTT

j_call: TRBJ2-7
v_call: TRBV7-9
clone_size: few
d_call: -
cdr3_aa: CASSPVGGEQYF
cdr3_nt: TGTGCCAGCAGCCCCGTGGGCGGCGAGCAGTACTTC